Each of the 16 T cell receptor beta chains below was sequenced from the same sample in a study of radiotherapy plus CTLA-4 blockade in lung cancer. Clones were sequenced by immunoSEQ multiplex PCR, and TCRdb holds only the in-frame ones, with some missing. The data show more than 10,000 clones, around 84% seen once. The sequences come from peripheral blood, collected from a patient treated with radiotherapy plus ipilimumab. Receptors originate from a human donor with non-small cell lung cancer that progressed on radiotherapy plus ipilimumab.

CDR3 in amino acids: CASSVGISGNYEQYF. In DNA, the CDR3 is TGTGCCAGCAGCGTAGGTATTAGCGGGAACTACGAGCAGTACTTC. The rearrangement joins TRBV9 to TRBJ2-7; 8 bases are a match to TRBD2. Germline V CDR1 and CDR2: SGDLS, YYNGEE. V was clipped by 0 bases and J by 3 bases; unmatched bases: 5. The CDR3 consists of 15 residues.

This clone was seen a few times. The V gene is TRBV19, the J gene TRBJ2-1, with 8 nucleotides matching TRBD1. The germline V gene has CDR1 LNHDA and CDR2 SQIVND (reference sequence). CDR3 length equals 13 residues. Trimming cost V 9 bases and J 4 bases; bases outside gene matches: 5. The CDR3 DNA reads TGTGCCAGCCGGACAGGGAGATACAATGAGCAGTTCTTC. Protein: CASRTGRYNEQFF.

This chain links TRBV7-3 with TRBJ2-2; D may be TRBD1 (5 bases). The CDR3 consists of 13 residues. Trimming removed 5 bases from V and 2 bases from J, with 6 bases in between. Germline lookup yields CDR1 SGHTA and CDR2 FQGTGA. CDR3 residues: CASSGQNTGELFF. The CDR3 DNA is TGTGCCAGCAGCGGACAAAACACCGGGGAGCTGTTTTTT.

The chain links TRBV4-3 to TRBJ1-4; possible D gene TRBD1, 5 bases. This CDR3 is 13 amino acids long. Germline CDR1 LGHNA, CDR2 YSLEER. Trimming took off 4 bases at V and 8 bases at J, with 11 bases between the two ends. This chain's CDR3 is CASSPGWSEKLFF. DNA for the CDR3: TGCGCCAGCAGCCCAGGGTGGAGCGAAAAACTGTTTTTT.

This chain connects TRBV4-2 to TRBJ1-2; D is ambiguous. The V gene's germline CDR1 is LGHNA and CDR2 YNFKEQ. This CDR3 spans 15 amino acids. The V end was cut by 2 bases, the J end by 7 bases, with 17 bases between. This CDR3 reads CASSQLMGPPAGYTF. The CDR3, as DNA: TGTGCCAGCAGCCAATTGATGGGTCCTCCGGCTGGCTACACCTTC.

This chain connects TRBV7-9 to TRBJ2-4; D possibly corresponds to TRBD1 (6 bases). The CDR3 runs 15 residues. The V and J ends lost 4 bases and 2 bases respectively, with 12 bases between them. Germline V lookup: CDR1 SEHNR, CDR2 FQNEAQ (reference sequence). The CDR3: CASSSNRDPKNIQYF. CDR3 nucleotide sequence: TGTGCCAGCAGCTCCAACAGGGACCCCAAAAACATTCAGTACTTC. The full variable domain, rest sourced from reference TRBV7-9 and TRBJ2-4, is DTGVSQNPRHKITKRGQNVTFRCDPISEHNRLYWYRQTLGQGPEFLTYFQNEAQLEKSRLLSDRFSAERPKGSFSTLEIQRTEQGDSAMYLCASSSNRDPKNIQYFGAGTRLSVL.

This chain uses TRBV5-1 with TRBJ1-2; D is unclear. The CDR3 is 12 residues long. The V gene's germline CDR1 is SGHRS and CDR2 YFSETQ. CDR3 residues: CATGPDARGYTF. CDR3 bases: TGCGCTACCGGCCCGGACGCCCGGGGCTACACCTTC.

The rearrangement joins TRBV5-4 to TRBJ1-2; D remains unclear. CDR3 length: 13 amino acids. Deletions cut 3 bases from V and 2 bases from J, with 8 bases between. The germline gives CDR1 SGHNT, CDR2 YYREEE (reference sequence). The DNA of the CDR3 is TGTGCCAGCAGCTCCGACGGAAACTATGGCTACACCTTC. It encodes CASSSDGNYGYTF. Drawing the rest from reference TRBV5-4 and TRBJ1-2, the complete variable domain is ETGVTQSPTHLIKTRGQQVTLRCSSQSGHNTVSWYQQALGQGPQFIFQYYREEENGRGNFPPRFSGLQFPNYSSELNVNALELDDSALYLCASSSDGNYGYTFGSGTRLTVV.

The V gene is TRBV4-3, the J gene TRBJ2-6, with D possibly matching TRBD2 (5 bases). From germline, CDR1 is LGHNA and CDR2 YSLEER. V lost 4 bases, J lost 0 bases, and 13 bases lay in between. The CDR3 is 17 amino acids. Written as DNA, the CDR3 is TGCGCCAGCAGCCTAGGACTCCCCTCCTCTGGGGCCAACGTCCTGACTTTC. Protein: CASSLGLPSSGANVLTF.

The sample holds a few counts of this clone. J is TRBJ1-3 and V is TRBV13; the D is unclear. The CDR3 contains 11 residues. Trimming pared 2 bases from V and 8 bases from J, leaving 4 bases between. Germline-derived CDR1 and CDR2 are PRHDT and FYEKMQ (reference sequence). CDR3 sequence (DNA): TGTGCCAGCAGCTTATTCTACACCATATATTTT. Translated, it gives CASSLFYTIYF.

This rearrangement joins TRBV12-5 to TRBJ1-1; the D is unclear. CDR1 and CDR2 (germline): LGHNT, FRNRAP. The CDR3 length is 12 residues. With 4 bases removed from V and 3 bases from J, the gap between germline ends came to 6 bases. In DNA, the CDR3 is TGTGCTAGTGGTTCCCCTTACACTGAAGCTTTCTTT. It encodes CASGSPYTEAFF.

V and J are TRBV7-2 and TRBJ2-5, with TRBD1 as a possible D gene (6 bases). Germline values: CDR1 SGHTA, CDR2 FQGNSA. V shed 4 bases and J shed 5 bases, with 17 bases lying between them. There are 15 residues in the CDR3. CDR3 loop: CASSSKYVGAETQYF. CDR3 nucleotides: TGTGCCAGCAGCTCCAAATACGTGGGGGCGGAGACCCAGTACTTC.

V is TRBV6-5 and J is TRBJ2-1; 9 nucleotides align to TRBD1. The junction had 2 bases not matched to a gene; V was cut back by 0 bases and J by 5 bases. Germline-derived CDR1 and CDR2 are MNHEY and SVGAGI. The CDR3 runs to 15 residues. The DNA of the CDR3 is TGTGCCAGCAGTTACTCCGGACAGGGGAACAATGAGCAGTTCTTC. Its translation is CASSYSGQGNNEQFF.

This rearrangement joins TRBV2 to TRBJ1-5; the D is unclear. This CDR3 has 14 amino acids. CDR1 is SNHLY and CDR2 is FYNNEI in the germline V gene. Between the trimmed V and J ends, which lost 1 base and 2 bases, there was a span of 6 bases. For the CDR3, the DNA is TGTGCCAGCAGTGAAGGGCGCGGCAATCAGCCCCAGCATTTT. As protein: CASSEGRGNQPQHF.

This clone was counted a few times. The CDR3 nucleotides read TGTGCCAGCACCATCACGGACGGCGCTGAAGCTTTCTTT. It yields the protein CASTITDGAEAFF. The V gene is TRBV6-5, the J gene TRBJ1-1; D is ambiguous. Germline CDR1 MNHEY, CDR2 SVGAGI. V lost 7 bases, J lost 6 bases, and 15 bases lay in between. CDR3 length: 13 amino acids.

In this sample, this clone turned up a few times. The genes are TRBV7-2 and TRBJ2-5, with 10 bases fitting TRBD2. Germline CDR1 reads SGHTA; CDR2 reads FQGNSA. The ends lost 5 bases at V and 5 bases at J; junction bases unmatched: 11. The CDR3 loop spans 16 amino acids. This CDR3 reads CASSHPAGGLHETQYF. Written as DNA, the CDR3 is TGTGCCAGCAGCCACCCAGCGGGAGGGTTGCACGAGACCCAGTACTTC.